The 24 T cell receptor beta chains presented below share a single source sample, sequenced in a study of T-cell reconstitution after alpha-beta-depleted transplantation in children (dated by TCRdb to about 2016). Receptor libraries were prepared by PCR. The listed sequencing device is Illumina HiSeq 2500. To normalize quantification of the TCRbeta repertoire, the TCR libraries were built with molecular barcoding that relied on unique molecular identifiers. TCRdb reprocessing: public reads trimmed at Q25 with fastp, clones called with MiXCR, in-frame beta chains kept. All rows with the same CDR3 protein become a single entry with the most common DNA and genes. The sample table records 450,000 to 550,000 distinct CDR3 sequences; 11% of these occur just once. About 14% of the sample goes to the ten largest clones. The sample's treatment or condition label, in plain terms: allogeneic hematopoietic cell transplantation with graft depleted of TCRalphabeta T cells and CD19 B cells.

The sample in question was PBMCs, mostly from graft donor cells, obtained 180 days after TCRalphabeta/CD19-depleted stem cell transplant. These receptors were taken from a female patient between 2 and 15 years old who had a stem cell transplant for aplastic anemia, so the T cells may come from the graft donor.

The gene calls are TRBV27 and TRBJ1-1, with 7 nucleotides matching TRBD1. V lost 7 bases to trimming and J lost 0 bases; unmatched junction nucleotides: 2. Germline CDR1 reads MNHEY; CDR2 reads SMNVEV (reference sequence). The CDR3 covers 13 residues. CDR3 sequence (DNA): TGTGCCAGCAATACAGGGGTGAACACTGAAGCTTTCTTT. This gives the protein CASNTGVNTEAFF.

This clonotype was found a few times. The CDR3 coding sequence is TGTGCCAGCAGCTTACCCGGACAGGGGGACCCTTACACCGGGGAGCTGTTTTTT. It encodes CASSLPGQGDPYTGELFF. V and J are TRBV11-2 and TRBJ2-2, with TRBD1 matching over 10 bases. The germline CDR1 and CDR2 sequences are SGHAT and FQNNGV. J was trimmed by 3 bases and V by 2 bases; bases with no gene match: 9. The CDR3 is 18 amino acids.

This clonotype has more than one count but fewer than ten. This chain links TRBV3-1 with TRBJ2-1; 8 bases line up with TRBD2. Germline CDR1 LGHDT, CDR2 YNNKEL (reference sequence). This CDR3 has 14 residues. V lost 6 bases to trimming and J lost 9 bases; unmatched junction nucleotides: 10. CDR3 sequence: CASRFSGRGTEQFF. As DNA, the CDR3 is TGTGCCAGCAGATTCAGCGGGAGAGGTACTGAGCAGTTCTTC.

The V and J genes are TRBV20-1 and TRBJ2-7; D is uncertain. The CDR3 extends over 11 amino acids. Trimming left V 1 base short and J 11 bases short, with 12 bases between. Germline V gene lookup returns CDR1 DFQATT and CDR2 SNEGSKA (reference sequence). CDR3 residues: CSARVVQWEYF. CDR3 in DNA: TGCAGTGCTAGAGTAGTTCAGTGGGAGTACTTC.

V is TRBV7-8 and J is TRBJ2-7; D may be TRBD1 or TRBD2 (5 bases each). Trimming left V 3 bases short and J 5 bases short, with 23 bases between. The CDR3 consists of 17 residues. Germline values: CDR1 SGHVS, CDR2 FQNEAQ. CDR3 DNA: TGTGCCAGCAGCTTTGGGGGTGAAAGGGCCCGAGTTCACGAGCAGTACGTC. This translates into CASSFGGERARVHEQYV.

This sequence joins TRBV29-1 and TRBJ1-5, with TRBD1 as a possible D gene (5 bases). Germline V lookup: CDR1 SQVTM, CDR2 ANQGSEA. V was pared by 2 bases and J by 10 bases, with 12 bases between. This CDR3 has 12 residues. CDR3 nucleotide sequence: TGCAGCGTTGAAACTCCGGGGCTACCCCAGCATTTT. It codes for CSVETPGLPQHF.

This chain connects TRBV28 to TRBJ1-2; tentatively, D is TRBD1 (5 bases). Trimming took 3 bases from V and 7 from J, leaving 9 bases between them. CDR3 length: 12 amino acids. Germline CDR1 reads MDHEN; CDR2 reads SYDVKM. CDR3 region: CASSFRGTGYTF. Here the CDR3 DNA reads TGTGCCAGCAGTTTTAGAGGGACTGGCTACACCTTC.

In this sample, this clonotype turned up many times. The genes are TRBV29-1 and TRBJ2-3; the match to TRBD1 covers 7 bases. Germline V gene data show CDR1 as SQVTM and CDR2 as ANQGSEA. With V trimmed by 6 bases and J by 2 bases, 8 bases remained unmatched. This CDR3 region has 14 residues. The CDR3 loop reads CSVRRGQSTDTQYF. CDR3 DNA: TGCAGCGTCCGAAGGGGACAGTCCACAGATACGCAGTATTTT.

This chain joins TRBV4-1 and TRBJ2-3; 8 positions match TRBD2. CDR1 is MGHRA, CDR2 YSYEKL, per germline. Trimming cost V 1 base and J 5 bases; bases outside gene matches: 5. The CDR3 loop spans 15 amino acids. CDR3 loop: CASSQGREGLDTQYF. The CDR3 DNA follows: TGCGCCAGCAGCCAAGGACGGGAGGGCTTAGATACGCAGTATTTT.

Only a few counts were recorded for this clonotype. V gene TRBV12-5 combines with J gene TRBJ2-5; D might be TRBD1 (6 bases). The CDR3 is 18 residues long. Trimming shortened V by 0 bases and J by 0 bases, and 17 bases separated the two germline ends. Germline CDR1 LGHNT, CDR2 FRNRAP. The CDR3 spells CASGLVRNRQAYQETQYF. The DNA of the CDR3 is TGTGCTAGTGGTTTGGTACGCAATCGACAGGCCTACCAAGAGACCCAGTACTTC.

The chain is built from TRBV7-2 and TRBJ1-1; 9 bases map to TRBD1. CDR1 is SGHTA and CDR2 is FQGNSA in the germline V gene. V lost 6 bases to trimming and J lost 5 bases; unmatched junction nucleotides: 7. This CDR3 is 14 amino acids long. The CDR3 loop is CASRYRGRWTEAFF. For the CDR3, the DNA is TGTGCCAGCAGATACAGGGGGCGGTGGACTGAAGCTTTCTTT.

There are a few counts of this clonotype. V usage is TRBV4-3 and J usage is TRBJ2-4; TRBD1 is a possible D gene (5 bases). V lost 1 base and J 9 bases, leaving 10 bases between the germline ends. The germline V gene encodes CDR1 LGHNA and CDR2 YSLEER. The CDR3 length is 13 residues. The chain's CDR3 is CASSQGYQGIQYF. CDR3 DNA: TGCGCCAGCAGCCAAGGTTACCAGGGCATTCAGTACTTC.

The rearrangement links TRBV25-1 to TRBJ1-2; D unclear. CDR3 length: 12 amino acids. Trimming removed 5 bases from V and 4 bases from J, with 8 bases in between. CDR1 and CDR2 from the germline V gene are MGHDK and SYGVNS. CDR3 region: CASSPSSYGYTF. In DNA form, the CDR3 reads TGTGCCAGCAGTCCCAGCAGCTATGGCTACACCTTC.

This clonotype came up a few times. The chain combines TRBV6-2 or TRBV6-3 with TRBJ2-1; TRBD2 aligns across 12 bases. The CDR3 loop spans 16 amino acids. Trimming removed 3 bases from V and 6 bases from J; junction bases left unmatched: 6. CDR1 is MNHEY and CDR2 is SVGEGT in the germline V gene. The DNA for the CDR3 is TGTGCCAGCAGTTATTTCGGACTAGCGGGACCCAATGAGCAGTTCTTC. This translates into CASSYFGLAGPNEQFF.

This clonotype has a count of ten or more. The rearrangement uses TRBV12-3 or TRBV12-4 and TRBJ2-1; either TRBD1 or TRBD2 may supply D (5 bases each). The CDR3 is 16 amino acids. The V gene lost 4 bases and the J gene lost 0 bases, with 13 bases spanning the gap. The CDR3 loop is CASSSGTVGSYNEQFF. As DNA, the CDR3 is TGTGCCAGCAGTTCCGGGACGGTCGGCTCCTACAATGAGCAGTTCTTC.

This clonotype turned up a few times. The CDR3 DNA reads TGTGCCAGCAGCTTGCTCCGGGGGCTAGACACTGAAGCTTTCTTT. The encoded protein is CASSLLRGLDTEAFF. The genes are TRBV5-6 and TRBJ1-1, with a weak D call TRBD1 (6 bases). V lost 1 base to trimming and J lost 3 bases, with 13 bases between them. The CDR3 has 15 amino acids. Germline assignment: CDR1 SGHDT and CDR2 YYEEEE.

CDR3 nucleotide sequence: TGTGCCAGCAGCCGAAGATACAAGAGCTCTGGGGCCAACGTCCTGACTTTC. Its protein is CASSRRYKSSGANVLTF. V and J are TRBV6-2 or TRBV6-3 and TRBJ2-6, with D hard to call. This CDR3 region has 17 residues. Trimming removed 6 bases from V and 0 bases from J, with 15 bases in between. Germline CDR1 and CDR2: MNHEY and SVGEGT.

This clonotype has more than one count but fewer than ten. V usage is TRBV5-1 and J usage is TRBJ2-1, with D unresolved. The CDR3 has 13 amino acids. Trimming shortened V by 4 bases and J by 2 bases, and 7 bases separated the two germline ends. CDR1 is SGHRS, CDR2 YFSETQ, per germline. In DNA form, the CDR3 reads TGCGCCAGCAGCACCCCGACCTACAATGAGCAGTTCTTC. Protein sequence: CASSTPTYNEQFF.

This clonotype appeared a few times. The J gene is TRBJ1-6, the V gene TRBV6-1; D not resolved. The CDR3 extends over 14 amino acids. Trimming cost V 7 bases and J 7 bases, with 14 bases left between them. The germline CDR1 and CDR2 sequences are MNHNS and SASEGT. CDR3 sequence (DNA): TGTGCCAGCACCGGGAGCGAATTCAATTCACCCCTCCACTTT. It encodes CASTGSEFNSPLHF.

In its sample, this clonotype was seen a few times. The V call is TRBV20-1, the J call TRBJ2-5; possibly TRBD2 for D (6 bases). V gave up 2 bases and J gave up 0 bases, with 10 bases separating them. CDR1 and CDR2 (germline): DFQATT, SNEGSKA (reference sequence). The CDR3 consists of 14 residues. The CDR3 protein is CSARSGWYQETQYF. In nucleotides, the CDR3 is TGCAGTGCTAGAAGCGGGTGGTACCAAGAGACCCAGTACTTC.

This clonotype was detected a few times. V gene TRBV5-4 combines with J gene TRBJ2-2; possible D gene TRBD1, 5 bases. Germline CDR1 and CDR2: SGHNT and YYREEE (reference sequence). Trimming removed 5 bases at V and 1 base at J, with 9 bases between. CDR3 length equals 14 residues. CDR3 bases: TGTGCCAGCAGTAGAGGACAGAACACCGGGGAGCTGTTTTTT. This sequence encodes CASSRGQNTGELFF.

This clonotype has only a few counts. The CDR3 DNA is TGTGCCAGCAGCGCTAAGGCCGGAAACACCATATATTTT. As protein: CASSAKAGNTIYF. The gene calls are TRBV7-2 and TRBJ1-3, with D unresolved. The CDR3 has 13 amino acids. Germline assignment: CDR1 SGHTA and CDR2 FQGNSA. V shed 5 bases and J shed 4 bases, with 9 bases lying between them. The whole variable domain, filled in from reference TRBV7-2 and TRBJ1-3, reads GAGVSQSPSNKVTEKGKDVELRCDPISGHTALYWYRQSLGQGLEFLIYFQGNSAPDKSGLPSDRFSAERTGGSVSTLTIQRTQQEDSAVYLCASSAKAGNTIYFGEGSWLTVV.

The DNA for the CDR3 is TGCGCCAGCAGCCAAGCAGGGGCTGGAGGAAACACCATATATTTT. Amino acid sequence: CASSQAGAGGNTIYF. The chain links TRBV4-3 to TRBJ1-3; D may be TRBD1 (6 bases). V lost 1 base to trimming and J lost 4 bases, with 11 bases between them. In germline, CDR1 is LGHNA, CDR2 YSLEER. This CDR3 is 15 amino acids long.

This clonotype was detected a few times. This rearrangement joins TRBV25-1 to TRBJ2-1, with D perhaps assigned TRBD1 or TRBD2 (5 bases each). Germline V gives CDR1 MGHDK, CDR2 SYGVNS. The CDR3 is made up of 15 amino acids. Trimming removed 3 bases at V and 4 bases at J, with 13 bases between. CDR3 protein: CASSDRGSGYNEQFF. The CDR3 DNA reads as TGTGCCAGCAGTGACCGGGGTTCAGGGTACAATGAGCAGTTCTTC.